This T cell receptor (beta chain) appears in the sequencing data of a study of cytomegalovirus exposure and HLA in healthy donors. Study-wide background: Early released data comprised 75 million to 100 million unique TCRs from HLA-typed donors. General study results and limits: TCR beta chains associated with HLA were, in a later analysis, more clonally expanded than equally common others.

Both 60 Vbeta primers and 13 Jbeta primers went into the PCR. TCRdb keeps only in-frame clones here, not all; method: immunoSEQ multiplex PCR. This sample yields 35,000 to 45,000 clones, of which 40% to 60% are seen a single time; roughly 12% belongs to the top ten. Germline CDR1 reads SEHNR; CDR2 reads FQNEAQ (reference sequence). V gave up 6 bases and J gave up 10 bases; unmatched junction bases: 9. The CDR3 extends over 14 amino acids. This clone was detected only a few times. Its specificity is unknown. This receptor was taken from a human donor in good health. The material sequenced was PBMCs. The chain joins TRBV7-9 to TRBJ1-6; 7 nucleotides align to TRBD1. The CDR3 sequence: CASRPEGQSSPLHF. For the CDR3, the DNA is TGTGCCAGCAGGCCCGAGGGACAGTCATCACCCCTCCACTTT. Looking up the rest from reference TRBV7-9 and TRBJ1-6 gives the full variable domain: DTGVSQNPRHKITKRGQNVTFRCDPISEHNRLYWYRQTLGQGPEFLTYFQNEAQLEKSRLLSDRFSAERPKGSFSTLEIQRTEQGDSAMYLCASRPEGQSSPLHFGNGTRLTVT.